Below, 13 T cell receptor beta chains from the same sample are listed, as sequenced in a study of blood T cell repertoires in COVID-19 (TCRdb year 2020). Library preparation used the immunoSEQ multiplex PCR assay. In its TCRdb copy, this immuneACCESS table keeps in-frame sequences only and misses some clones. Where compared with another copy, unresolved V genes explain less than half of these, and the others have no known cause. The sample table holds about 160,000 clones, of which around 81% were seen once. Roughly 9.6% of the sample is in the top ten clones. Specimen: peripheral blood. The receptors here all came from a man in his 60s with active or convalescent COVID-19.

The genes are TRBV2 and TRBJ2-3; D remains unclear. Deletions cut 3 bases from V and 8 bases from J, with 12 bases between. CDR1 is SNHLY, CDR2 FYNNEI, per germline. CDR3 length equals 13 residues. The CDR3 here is CASSERLLVTQYF. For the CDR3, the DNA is TGTGCCAGCAGTGAGCGGTTGCTTGTTACGCAGTATTTT.

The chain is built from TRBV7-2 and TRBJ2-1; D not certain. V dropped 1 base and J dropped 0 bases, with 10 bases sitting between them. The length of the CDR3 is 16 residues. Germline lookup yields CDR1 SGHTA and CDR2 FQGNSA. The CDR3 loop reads CASSLGSAVSYNEQFF. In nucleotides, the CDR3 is TGTGCCAGCAGCTTAGGTTCTGCAGTCTCCTACAATGAGCAGTTCTTC.

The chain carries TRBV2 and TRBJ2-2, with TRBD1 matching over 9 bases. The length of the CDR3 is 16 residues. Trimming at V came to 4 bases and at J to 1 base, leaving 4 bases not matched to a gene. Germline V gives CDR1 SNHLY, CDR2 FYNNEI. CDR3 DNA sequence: TGTGCCAGCAGTGCGGTGGGACAGGGGAACACCGGGGAGCTGTTTTTT. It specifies CASSAVGQGNTGELFF.

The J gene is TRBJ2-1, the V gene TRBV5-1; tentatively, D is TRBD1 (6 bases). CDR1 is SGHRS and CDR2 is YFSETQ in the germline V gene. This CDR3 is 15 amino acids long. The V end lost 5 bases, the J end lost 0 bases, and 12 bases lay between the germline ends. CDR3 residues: CASSSQGSSYNEQFF. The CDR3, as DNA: TGCGCCAGCAGTTCCCAGGGGAGCTCCTACAATGAGCAGTTCTTC.

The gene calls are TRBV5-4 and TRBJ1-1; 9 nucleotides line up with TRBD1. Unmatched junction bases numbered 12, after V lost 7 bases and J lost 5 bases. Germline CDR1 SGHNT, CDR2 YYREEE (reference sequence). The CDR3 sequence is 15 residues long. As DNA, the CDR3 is TGTGCCAGCGGAATTCAACAGGGGGCGCGGACTGAAGCTTTCTTT. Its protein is CASGIQQGARTEAFF.

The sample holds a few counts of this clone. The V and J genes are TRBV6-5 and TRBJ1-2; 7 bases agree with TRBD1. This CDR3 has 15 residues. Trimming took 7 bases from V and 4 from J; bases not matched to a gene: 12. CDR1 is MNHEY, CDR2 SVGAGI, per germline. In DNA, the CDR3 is TGTGCCAGCACCTCCGGGACAGCGCGGGCCTATGGCTACACCTTC. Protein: CASTSGTARAYGYTF.

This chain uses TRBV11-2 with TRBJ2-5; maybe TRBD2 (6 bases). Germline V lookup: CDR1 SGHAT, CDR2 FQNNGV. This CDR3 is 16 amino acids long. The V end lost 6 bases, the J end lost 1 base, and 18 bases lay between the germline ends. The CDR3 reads CASSPWRAISQETQYF. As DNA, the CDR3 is TGTGCCAGCAGTCCCTGGAGGGCCATATCCCAAGAGACCCAGTACTTC.

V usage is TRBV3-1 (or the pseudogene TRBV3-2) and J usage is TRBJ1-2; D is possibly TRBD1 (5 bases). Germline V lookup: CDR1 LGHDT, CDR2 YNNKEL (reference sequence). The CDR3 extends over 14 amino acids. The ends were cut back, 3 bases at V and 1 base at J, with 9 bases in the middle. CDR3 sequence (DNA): TGTGCCAGCAGCCAGCTGGGGGGTAACTATGGCTACACCTTC. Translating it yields CASSQLGGNYGYTF.

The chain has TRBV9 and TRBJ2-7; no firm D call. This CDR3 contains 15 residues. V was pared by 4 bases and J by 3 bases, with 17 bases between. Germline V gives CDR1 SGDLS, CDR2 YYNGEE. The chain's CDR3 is CASSPRPPHYYEQYF. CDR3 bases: TGTGCCAGCAGCCCCCGACCTCCGCACTACTACGAGCAGTACTTC.

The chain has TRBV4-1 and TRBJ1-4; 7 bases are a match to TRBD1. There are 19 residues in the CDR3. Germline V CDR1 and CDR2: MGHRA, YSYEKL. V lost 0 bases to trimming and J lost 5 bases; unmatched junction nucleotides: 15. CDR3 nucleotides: TGCGCCAGCAGCCAAGACCGGCCGGGACAGTCTTCACGGAATGAAAAACTGTTTTTT. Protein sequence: CASSQDRPGQSSRNEKLFF.

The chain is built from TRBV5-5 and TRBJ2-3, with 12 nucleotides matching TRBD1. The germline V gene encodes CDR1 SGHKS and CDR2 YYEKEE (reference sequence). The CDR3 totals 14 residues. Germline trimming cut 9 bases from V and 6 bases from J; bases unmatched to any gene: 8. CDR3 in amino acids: CATGGTGGMDTQYF. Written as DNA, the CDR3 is TGTGCCACCGGGGGGACAGGGGGCATGGATACGCAGTATTTT. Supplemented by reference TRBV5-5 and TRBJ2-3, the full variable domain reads DAGVTQSPTHLIKTRGQQVTLRCSPISGHKSVSWYQQVLGQGPQFIFQYYEKEERGRGNFPDRFSARQFPNYSSELNVNALLLGDSALYLCATGGTGGMDTQYFGPGTRLTVL.

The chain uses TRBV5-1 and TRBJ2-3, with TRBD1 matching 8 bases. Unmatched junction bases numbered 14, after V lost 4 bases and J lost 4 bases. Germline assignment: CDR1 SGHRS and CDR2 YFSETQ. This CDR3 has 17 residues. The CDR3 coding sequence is TGCGCCAGCAGCATCGCATACAGGGGGGAAAGTGCAGATACGCAGTATTTT. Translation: CASSIAYRGESADTQYF.

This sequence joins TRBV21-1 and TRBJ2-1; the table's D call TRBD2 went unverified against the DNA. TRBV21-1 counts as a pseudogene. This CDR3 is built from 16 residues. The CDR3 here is CASSKGAGGHYNEQFF. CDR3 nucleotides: TGTGCCAGCAGCAAAGGGGCGGGAGGGCATTACAATGAGCAGTTCTTC.